These 22 T cell receptor beta chains were all obtained from the same sample, sequenced in a study of T cell repertoires in ileal Crohn's disease. Profiling relied on immunoSEQ multiplex PCR, and the TCRdb table lists in-frame clones only, not all of them. The sample contains approximately 13,000 clones, about 70% of which appear only once. Described time point: neoterminal ileum biopsy at postoperative endoscopy, about 6 months after surgery. Sequenced sample: ileal tissue. These receptors were obtained from an adult with Crohn's disease.

V usage is TRBV9 and J usage is TRBJ2-1, with a possible D match to TRBD2 (6 bases). The germline V gene has CDR1 SGDLS and CDR2 YYNGEE. There are 16 residues in the CDR3. V was trimmed by 3 bases and J by 5 bases, leaving 18 bases between them. Here the CDR3 DNA reads TGTGCCAGCAGCGCAGGGCGGCTAGCGCTTAACAATGAGCAGTTCTTC. It is translated as CASSAGRLALNNEQFF.

The chain combines TRBV19 with TRBJ1-1, with 7 bases aligning to TRBD1. The CDR3 is made up of 14 amino acids. Germline loops: CDR1 LNHDA, CDR2 SQIVND (reference sequence). Unmatched junction bases numbered 10, after V lost 6 bases and J lost 6 bases. CDR3 protein: CASRIRTGIPEAFF. In DNA form, the CDR3 reads TGTGCCAGTAGGATCCGGACAGGCATACCTGAAGCTTTCTTT. The whole variable domain, remainder taken from reference TRBV19 and TRBJ1-1, is DGGITQSPKYLFRKEGQNVTLSCEQNLNHDAMYWYRQDPGQGLRLIYYSQIVNDFQKGDIAEGYSVSREKKESFPLTVTSAQKNPTAFYLCASRIRTGIPEAFFGQGTRLTVV.

The V gene is TRBV30, the J gene TRBJ2-7; no clear D. Trimming pared 2 bases from V and 2 bases from J, leaving 10 bases between. Germline assignment: CDR1 GTSNPN and CDR2 SVGIG (reference sequence). The CDR3 consists of 13 residues. CDR3 nucleotides: TGTGCCTGGAGTAATGTGGGGACCTACGAGCAGTACTTC. Protein: CAWSNVGTYEQYF.

The rearrangement uses TRBV19 and TRBJ1-5; 9 bases are shared with TRBD1. The CDR3 consists of 16 residues. J gave up 5 bases and V 1 base, and 6 bases lay outside the gene matches. Germline V gene data show CDR1 as LNHDA and CDR2 as SQIVND (reference sequence). The CDR3 DNA is TGTGCCAGTAGTATAGCGGACAGGGGAGGCGATCAGCCCCAGCATTTT. The encoded protein is CASSIADRGGDQPQHF.

This clone has just a few counts. The rearrangement links TRBV6-6 to TRBJ1-1, with D unresolved. V shed 5 bases and J shed 5 bases, with 12 bases lying between them. The germline V gene has CDR1 MNHNY and CDR2 SVGAGI (reference sequence). CDR3 size: 13 residues. Here the CDR3 reads CASSPGWRTEAFF. The CDR3 DNA reads as TGTGCCAGCAGTCCAGGATGGCGGACTGAAGCTTTCTTT.

The chain couples TRBV9 to TRBJ2-3; D is perhaps TRBD2 (5 bases). There are 17 residues in the CDR3. CDR1 is SGDLS and CDR2 is YYNGEE in the germline V gene. V was shortened by 0 bases and J by 0 bases, with 14 bases between the two germline ends. The CDR3 coding sequence is TGTGCCAGCAGCGTAGGGCTGGGCGGGCTTAGCACAGATACGCAGTATTTT. Its translation: CASSVGLGGLSTDTQYF. The full variable domain, with the rest looked up from reference TRBV9 and TRBJ2-3, is DSGVTQTPKHLITATGQRVTLRCSPRSGDLSVYWYQQSLDQGLQFLIQYYNGEERAKGNILERFSAQQFPDLHSELNLSSLELGDSALYFCASSVGLGGLSTDTQYFGPGTRLTVL.

The rearrangement uses TRBV5-4 and TRBJ1-1; the D gene is possibly TRBD1 (5 bases). The germline gives CDR1 SGHNT, CDR2 YYREEE (reference sequence). CDR3 size: 15 residues. Trimming left V 6 bases short and J 5 bases short, with 20 bases between. The chain's CDR3 is CASMPSGGVGTEAFF. CDR3 DNA sequence: TGTGCCAGCATGCCGTCTGGAGGGGTAGGGACTGAAGCTTTCTTT.

The CDR3 bases are TGTGCCAGCAGTGAAGCTTGGACAGTGGAGAACACTGAAGCTTTCTTT. This encodes CASSEAWTVENTEAFF. The V gene is TRBV6-1, the J gene TRBJ1-1; D may be TRBD1 (6 bases). The germline V and J ends were trimmed by 0 bases and 1 base, with 12 bases remaining between them. The CDR3 loop spans 16 amino acids. The germline gives CDR1 MNHNS, CDR2 SASEGT.

The gene calls are TRBV7-9 and TRBJ2-7; D is undetermined. The germline V gene encodes CDR1 SEHNR and CDR2 FQNEAQ (reference sequence). The CDR3 covers 16 residues. V gave up 4 bases and J gave up 2 bases, with 18 bases separating them. CDR3 in amino acids: CASSSSTAVSAYEQYF. The CDR3 region has the DNA TGTGCCAGCAGCTCTTCCACAGCAGTTTCAGCCTACGAGCAGTACTTC.

This chain joins TRBV6-1 and TRBJ2-3, with D tentatively TRBD2 (5 bases). V was pared by 1 base and J by 9 bases, with 8 bases between. Per the germline V gene, CDR1 is MNHNS and CDR2 is SASEGT. The CDR3 spans 12 residues. DNA for the CDR3: TGTGCCAGCAGTGAAGGAAGGAGGACGCAGTATTTT. Protein: CASSEGRRTQYF.

This chain uses TRBV18 with TRBJ1-1; D uncertain. Germline assignment: CDR1 KGHSH and CDR2 LQKENI. The germline V and J ends were trimmed by 3 bases and 2 bases, with 7 bases remaining between them. The CDR3 totals 13 residues. The CDR3 sequence is CASSPKSNTEAFF. The CDR3 DNA reads TGTGCCAGCTCACCTAAGTCCAACACTGAAGCTTTCTTT.

The chain links TRBV10-3 to TRBJ1-2; 12 bases are a match to TRBD1. The CDR3 spans 16 residues. J was trimmed by 4 bases and V by 5 bases; bases with no gene match: 8. Germline CDR1 reads ENHRY; CDR2 reads SYGVKD. CDR3 protein: CAISPGQGAPGYGYTF. The CDR3 bases are TGTGCCATCAGTCCGGGACAGGGGGCGCCTGGCTATGGCTACACCTTC.

The CDR3 region is CASSQVFGGSSPLHF. DNA of the CDR3: TGTGCCAGCAGCCAAGTGTTCGGGGGTAGCTCACCCCTCCACTTT. V gene TRBV4-2 combines with J gene TRBJ1-6; D is possibly TRBD1 (5 bases). Germline V lookup: CDR1 LGHNA, CDR2 YNFKEQ. This CDR3 is 15 amino acids long. V was cut by 1 base and J by 10 bases, with 14 bases left in between.

The gene calls are TRBV15 and TRBJ2-3, with 11 bases matching TRBD2. The CDR3 has 17 amino acids. The V segment lost 1 base and the J segment 3 bases; nucleotides outside the gene matches: 6. From germline, CDR1 is LNHNV and CDR2 YYDKDF (reference sequence). The CDR3 region is CATSRGILAGETDTQYF. CDR3 coding DNA: TGTGCCACCAGCAGAGGTATACTAGCGGGGGAAACAGATACGCAGTATTTT.

The gene calls are TRBV25-1 and TRBJ2-1, with 11 bases matching TRBD2. CDR1 and CDR2 from the germline V gene are MGHDK and SYGVNS. CDR3 length: 17 amino acids. V shed 5 bases and J 10 bases; nucleotides not matched to a gene: 16. DNA of the CDR3: TGTGCCAGCAGTATCAGTGTAGCGGGGGGGGTGCTTGGCGAGCAGTTCTTC. Protein: CASSISVAGGVLGEQFF.

On this clone itself: A junction end diverges from the germline sequence, so it may reflect a read error. In nucleotides, the CDR3 is TGTGCCAGCAGCCCCTTTTTGGGGTCTGGTGCCAACGTCCTGACTTTC. Translation gives CASSPFLGSGANVLTF. J is TRBJ2-6 and V is TRBV7-2, with D unresolved. Germline CDR1 reads SGHTA; CDR2 reads FQGNSA. CDR3 length: 16 residues.

The V gene is TRBV7-9, the J gene TRBJ2-2; D is ambiguous. Deletions cut 4 bases from V and 0 bases from J, with 9 bases between. This CDR3 comprises 15 residues. Germline V gene lookup returns CDR1 SEHNR and CDR2 FQNEAQ (reference sequence). CDR3: CASSSDGANTGELFF. The CDR3 nucleotides are TGTGCCAGCAGCTCCGACGGAGCGAACACCGGGGAGCTGTTTTTT.

The CDR3 loop is CASSLLRGGVRETQYF. The CDR3 coding sequence is TGTGCCAGCAGCCTTCTACGCGGGGGGGTCAGGGAGACCCAGTACTTC. The chain is built from TRBV7-2 and TRBJ2-5, with 9 bases that match TRBD2. V trimming: 5 bases; J trimming: 5 bases; junction bases outside the gene matches: 12. The CDR3 spans 16 residues. Germline V gives CDR1 SGHTA, CDR2 FQGNSA.

The V and J genes are TRBV5-1 and TRBJ2-1; TRBD2 matches 7 bases. Trimming took 1 base from V and 7 from J; bases not matched to a gene: 5. The CDR3 contains 14 residues. Germline V gene sequence: CDR1 SGHRS, CDR2 YFSETQ. The CDR3 DNA reads as TGCGCCAGCAGCTTGCGGCCTAGCGGAAATGAGCAGTTCTTC. Encoded protein: CASSLRPSGNEQFF.

V and J are TRBV28 and TRBJ1-2; tentative D call: TRBD1 (5 bases). The germline CDR1 and CDR2 sequences are MDHEN and SYDVKM. The CDR3 length is 12 residues. The V gene lost 6 bases and the J gene lost 7 bases, with 12 bases spanning the gap. The CDR3 coding sequence is TGTGCCAGCAGCCCGAAGGGGATTGGCTACACCTTC. Translated: CASSPKGIGYTF.

This sequence joins TRBV5-1 and TRBJ2-2; a weak D match, TRBD1 (5 bases). V lost 5 bases and J 3 bases, leaving 11 bases between the germline ends. The CDR3 has 14 amino acids. Germline V gene sequence: CDR1 SGHRS, CDR2 YFSETQ. The CDR3 DNA follows: TGCGCCAGCAGTAGGGGATCGGACACCGGGGAGCTGTTTTTT. Translation: CASSRGSDTGELFF.

This clone turned up a few times. The chain employs TRBV5-1 and TRBJ2-3, with D unclear. Looked up from germline, CDR1 is SGHRS and CDR2 is YFSETQ. V was trimmed by 1 base and J by 2 bases, leaving 8 bases between them. The CDR3 contains 14 residues. Written as DNA, the CDR3 is TGCGCCAGCAGCTTGAACGGGTTCACAGATACGCAGTATTTT. Amino acids: CASSLNGFTDTQYF. The variable domain in full, completed from reference TRBV5-1 and TRBJ2-3, reads KAGVTQTPRYLIKTRGQQVTLSCSPISGHRSVSWYQQTPGQGLQFLFEYFSETQRNKGNFPGRFSGRQFSNSRSEMNVSTLELGDSALYLCASSLNGFTDTQYFGPGTRLTVL.